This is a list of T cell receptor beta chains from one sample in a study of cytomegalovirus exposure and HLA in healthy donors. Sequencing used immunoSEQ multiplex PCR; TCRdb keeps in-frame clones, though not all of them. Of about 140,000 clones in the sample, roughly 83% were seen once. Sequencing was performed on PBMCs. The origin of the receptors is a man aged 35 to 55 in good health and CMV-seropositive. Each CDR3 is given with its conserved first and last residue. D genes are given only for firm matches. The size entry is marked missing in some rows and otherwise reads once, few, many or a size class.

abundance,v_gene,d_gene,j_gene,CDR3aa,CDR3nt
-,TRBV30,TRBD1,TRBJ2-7,CAWTATGGVHEQYF,TGTGCCTGGACCGCGACAGGGGGTGTGCACGAGCAGTACTTC
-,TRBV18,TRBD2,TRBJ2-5,CASSQAGVETQYF,TGTGCCAGCTCACAGGCGGGAGTGGAGACCCAGTACTTC
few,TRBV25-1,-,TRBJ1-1,CASSAGWGMNTEAFF,TGTGCCAGCAGTGCGGGGTGGGGTATGAACACTGAAGCTTTCTTT
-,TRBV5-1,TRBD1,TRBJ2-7,CASSVRWTGDEQYF,TGCGCCAGCAGCGTCCGCTGGACAGGCGACGAGCAGTACTTC
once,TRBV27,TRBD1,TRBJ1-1,CASSSRGLGNTEAFF,TGTGCCAGCAGTTCCAGGGGGCTAGGGAACACTGAAGCTTTCTTT
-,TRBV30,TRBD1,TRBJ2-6,CAWSRTGGSGANVLTF,TGTGCCTGGAGTCGGACAGGGGGCTCTGGGGCCAACGTCCTGACTTTC
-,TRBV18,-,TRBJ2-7,CASSPRRDDEQYF,TGTGCCAGCTCTCCTAGGCGGGACGACGAGCAGTACTTC
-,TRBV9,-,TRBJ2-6,CASSRQGRGSGANVLTF,TGTGCCAGCAGCCGACAGGGGAGGGGGTCTGGGGCCAACGTCCTGACTTTC
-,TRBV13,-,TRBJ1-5,CASSSARVGQPQHF,TGTGCCAGCAGCTCGGCACGGGTCGGGCAGCCCCAGCATTTT
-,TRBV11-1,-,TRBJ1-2,CASSSNRESYGYTF,TGTGCCAGCAGCTCTAACAGGGAAAGCTATGGCTACACCTTC
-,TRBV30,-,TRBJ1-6,CARDMGYNSPLHF,TGTGCCAGGGACATGGGATATAATTCACCCCTCCACTTT
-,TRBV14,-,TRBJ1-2,CASASDHFNYGYTF,TGTGCCAGCGCCAGCGACCACTTTAACTATGGCTACACCTTC
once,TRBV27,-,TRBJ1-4,CASSRGKKLFF,TGTGCCAGTTCCCGAGGCAAAAAACTGTTTTTT